This TCR beta chain was observed in a study of cytomegalovirus exposure and HLA in healthy donors. The CDR3 sequence is 11 residues long. From germline, CDR1 is SNHLY and CDR2 FYNNEI. With 60 Vbeta and 13 Jbeta primers, the PCR was carried out. Sequenced by immunoSEQ multiplex PCR; TCRdb stores in-frame clones only, minus some. The table records about 98,000 clones, about 83% of them present only once. Comment on this clone: One end of the junction varies from germline; a read error may be responsible. Other DNA sequences in the same sample also yield this CDR3.

The origin of this receptor is a man in his 60s in good health and CMV-seropositive. Source material: PBMCs. The chain uses TRBV2 and TRBJ2-1; tentatively, D is TRBD2 (5 bases). The CDR3 loop is CATSSYNEQFF. In DNA form, the CDR3 reads TGCGCCACTAGTTCCTACAATGAGCAGTTCTTC.